What follows are 14 T cell receptor beta chains derived from one specimen sequenced in a study of blood T cell repertoires in COVID-19. The protocol was immunoSEQ multiplex PCR, while the TCRdb copy is restricted to in-frame clones and leaves out a portion. The sample shows over 50,000 clones, about nine tenths of them seen only once. Sequencing was carried out using peripheral blood. The receptor source for this set is an elderly man with acute or convalescent COVID-19.

This chain links TRBV29-1 with TRBJ2-7; TRBD1 matches at 8 bases. The CDR3 consists of 18 residues. The germline V gene encodes CDR1 SQVTM and CDR2 ANQGSEA. J gave up 2 bases and V 2 bases, and 17 bases lay outside the gene matches. This chain's CDR3 is CSVERGQGARRLTYEQYF. In DNA, the CDR3 is TGCAGCGTTGAAAGAGGGCAGGGGGCGCGCAGACTAACCTACGAGCAGTACTTC.

The chain recombines TRBV9 with TRBJ1-2, with TRBD1 as a possible D gene (5 bases). The germline V gene encodes CDR1 SGDLS and CDR2 YYNGEE. The CDR3 has 15 residues. V shed 3 bases and J shed 2 bases, with 14 bases lying between them. The CDR3 bases are TGTGCCAGCAGCGGCGTGGGACTCCAGAACTATGGCTACACCTTC. It translates to CASSGVGLQNYGYTF.

The chain joins TRBV7-2 to TRBJ2-1; 11 nucleotides align to TRBD2. From germline, CDR1 is SGHTA and CDR2 FQGNSA. This CDR3 comprises 16 residues. Germline trimming cut 0 bases from V and 6 bases from J; bases unmatched to any gene: 4. CDR3 loop: CASSLALAGGGNEQFF. Written as DNA, the CDR3 is TGTGCCAGCAGCTTAGCCCTAGCGGGGGGCGGCAATGAGCAGTTCTTC.

The gene calls are TRBV5-4 and TRBJ2-3, with 7 nucleotides matching TRBD2. Germline V gene sequence: CDR1 SGHNT, CDR2 YYREEE (reference sequence). The CDR3 loop spans 15 amino acids. V trimming: 0 bases; J trimming: 0 bases; junction bases outside the gene matches: 1. The CDR3 sequence: CASSLASGSTDTQYF. CDR3 DNA: TGTGCCAGCAGCTTGGCTAGCGGAAGCACAGATACGCAGTATTTT.

The rearrangement links TRBV6-2 or TRBV6-3 to TRBJ2-7, with D possibly TRBD2 on 5 matching bases. Germline V gene lookup returns CDR1 MNHEY and CDR2 SVGEGT. This CDR3 spans 16 amino acids. V was clipped by 0 bases and J by 3 bases, with 15 bases between them. The DNA of the CDR3 is TGTGCCAGCAGTTACTCGAGGGCTTTCCGAAGCTACGAGCAGTACTTC. This gives the protein CASSYSRAFRSYEQYF.

The chain joins TRBV12-3 or TRBV12-4 to TRBJ1-3; D is perhaps TRBD1 (5 bases). V lost 6 bases, J lost 7 bases, and 13 bases lay in between. The CDR3 totals 13 residues. CDR3 protein: CASRGQAGNTIYF. Written as DNA, the CDR3 is TGTGCCAGCAGGGGGCAGGCAGGGAACACCATATATTTT.

CDR3: CASSTSQGALGEQFF. The CDR3 DNA reads TGTGCCAGCAGCACCTCTCAGGGGGCCCTTGGGGAGCAGTTCTTC. The V call is TRBV11-2, the J call TRBJ2-1; 8 bases align to TRBD1. J was trimmed by 10 bases and V by 5 bases; bases with no gene match: 13. This CDR3 contains 15 residues. CDR1 and CDR2 (germline): SGHAT, FQNNGV.

The chain combines TRBV18 with TRBJ2-1; D possibly corresponds to TRBD1 (6 bases). CDR3 length: 14 amino acids. CDR1 is KGHSH and CDR2 is LQKENI in the germline V gene. V was clipped by 3 bases and J by 3 bases, with 9 bases between them. CDR3: CASSPDRIYNEQFF. DNA of the CDR3: TGTGCCAGCTCACCCGACAGGATCTACAATGAGCAGTTCTTC.

This clone is a singleton in its sample. V gene TRBV6-5 combines with J gene TRBJ1-2; D may be TRBD1 (5 bases). The V gene lost 0 bases and the J gene lost 1 base, with 6 bases spanning the gap. The CDR3 has 14 residues. Germline V CDR1 and CDR2: MNHEY, SVGAGI. The DNA of the CDR3 is TGTGCCAGCAGTTACTCCGACAGTAACTATGGCTACACCTTC. It is translated as CASSYSDSNYGYTF.

This clone was detected once. The rearrangement links TRBV9 to TRBJ2-3; 11 bases agree with TRBD2. The CDR3 loop spans 16 amino acids. Per germline, CDR1 SGDLS and CDR2 YYNGEE. V dropped 4 bases and J dropped 4; count of bases not matched to a gene: 8. The CDR3 protein is CASSILAGGPPDTQYF. The CDR3 DNA reads as TGTGCCAGCAGCATCTTAGCGGGGGGGCCCCCAGATACGCAGTATTTT.

The rearrangement uses TRBV7-6 and TRBJ2-7; a possible D gene is TRBD1 (5 bases). Trimming removed 5 bases at V and 6 bases at J, with 11 bases between. The germline V gene encodes CDR1 SGHVS and CDR2 FNYEAQ. The CDR3 runs to 12 residues. CDR3: CASSLRVGEQYF. The CDR3 bases are TGTGCCAGCAGCCTCAGGGTCGGCGAGCAGTACTTC. Complete variable domain (other parts from reference TRBV7-6 and TRBJ2-7): GAGVSQSPRYKVTKRGQDVALRCDPISGHVSLYWYRQALGQGPEFLTYFNYEAQQDKSGLPNDRFSAERPEGSISTLTIQRTEQRDSAMYRCASSLRVGEQYFGPGTRLTVT.

The chain couples TRBV3-1 (or the pseudogene TRBV3-2) to TRBJ2-2, with D possibly TRBD2 on 6 matching bases. CDR1 and CDR2 (germline): LGHDT, YNNKEL (reference sequence). CDR3 length: 16 residues. V lost 4 bases and J 2 bases, leaving 14 bases between the germline ends. CDR3 amino acids: CASSRTWGLNTGELFF. Written as DNA, the CDR3 is TGTGCCAGCAGCCGAACGTGGGGACTTAACACCGGGGAGCTGTTTTTT.

The V gene is TRBV6-1, the J gene TRBJ2-7; 7 bases agree with TRBD1. Germline assignment: CDR1 MNHNS and CDR2 SASEGT. This CDR3 has 14 amino acids. The V segment lost 3 bases and the J segment 0 bases; nucleotides outside the gene matches: 2. The DNA for the CDR3 is TGTGCCAGCAGTGACAGGGGGATCTCCTACGAGCAGTACTTC. This translates into CASSDRGISYEQYF.

The chain has TRBV7-8 and TRBJ2-4, with TRBD1 identical over 8 bases. With 3 bases clipped from V and 8 bases from J, the junction kept 6 bases outside the gene matches. CDR1 is SGHVS, CDR2 FQNEAQ, per germline. This CDR3 is 14 amino acids long. CDR3 sequence: CASSLRQGKDIQYF. CDR3 DNA sequence: TGTGCCAGCAGCTTGAGACAGGGGAAGGACATTCAGTACTTC.